The clone carrying this TCR beta chain was counted a few times. The record originates from a study of cytomegalovirus exposure and HLA in healthy donors. Germline CDR1 is MNHNS and CDR2 is SASEGT. Trimming shortened V by 2 bases and J by 5 bases, and 12 bases separated the two germline ends. The CDR3 extends over 15 amino acids. The PCR contained 60 Vbeta and 13 Jbeta primers. Under the authors' procedure: Later, an analysis found 75 million to 90 million unique TCR beta chains, and 8.5 million to 12 million of these were shared. TCRdb's table, derived via immunoSEQ multiplex PCR, lists solely in-frame clones and lacks some. V, J and clone size were drawn from that table, and D and trimming were deduced from the DNA. The table includes roughly 150,000 clones, 70% detected once.

This clonotype was sampled from a man between 18 and 35 years old in good health and CMV-seropositive. Sample: PBMCs. This chain connects TRBV6-1 to TRBJ2-2; tentatively, D is TRBD1 (5 bases). The DNA for the CDR3 is TGTGCCAGCAGTGAAACAGGTTTAACAACCGGGGAGCTGTTTTTT. Protein sequence: CASSETGLTTGELFF.